These 30 T cell receptor beta chains came from one sample sequenced in a study of blood T cell repertoires in COVID-19. Sequencing was performed with immunoSEQ multiplex PCR; in TCRdb, only in-frame clones are kept and a portion is missing. The sample contains 150,000 to 180,000 clones, about 85% of which appear only once. The sample consisted of peripheral blood. These receptors all stem from a man aged 60-69 years with COVID-19, enrolled during active disease.

The chain links TRBV19 to TRBJ2-5, with TRBD2 matching over 11 bases. There are 15 residues in the CDR3. Unmatched junction bases numbered 5, after V lost 6 bases and J lost 2 bases. Germline CDR1 LNHDA, CDR2 SQIVND (reference sequence). In nucleotides, the CDR3 is TGTGCCAGTAGCCAAGGACTAGCGGGTCAAGAGACCCAGTACTTC. Protein product: CASSQGLAGQETQYF. The whole variable domain, filled in from reference TRBV19 and TRBJ2-5, reads DGGITQSPKYLFRKEGQNVTLSCEQNLNHDAMYWYRQDPGQGLRLIYYSQIVNDFQKGDIAEGYSVSREKKESFPLTVTSAQKNPTAFYLCASSQGLAGQETQYFGPGTRLLVL.

With respect to this clone: Sequence at one end of the junction differs from germline and may be a read error. CDR3 nucleotides: TGTGCCAGCAGCTGGGACAGGGGGTTCGAGCAGTGCTTC. It specifies CASSWDRGFEQCF. This sequence joins TRBV12-3 or TRBV12-4 and TRBJ2-7, with 11 bases that match TRBD1. CDR3 length: 13 residues.

This clone was picked up a small number of times. The chain combines TRBV9 with TRBJ1-4; the D gene is possibly TRBD1 (5 bases). The CDR3 extends over 13 amino acids. The germline CDR1 and CDR2 sequences are SGDLS and YYNGEE. Trimming left V 7 bases short and J 7 bases short, with 14 bases between. Here the CDR3 reads CASGQGMGEKLFF. For the CDR3, the DNA is TGTGCCAGCGGGCAGGGAATGGGTGAAAAACTGTTTTTT.

V is TRBV3-1 (or the pseudogene TRBV3-2) and J is TRBJ2-3, with 7 bases matching TRBD1. The CDR3 totals 18 residues. The V gene's germline CDR1 is LGHDT and CDR2 YNNKEL (reference sequence). V lost 1 base and J lost 0; bases outside the gene matches: 10. CDR3 sequence (DNA): TGTGCCAGCAGCCAAGGGGGACAGTCGTACTCTAGCACAGATACGCAGTATTTT. It translates to CASSQGGQSYSSTDTQYF.

This rearrangement joins TRBV24-1 to TRBJ1-3; no definite D call. Trimming removed 3 bases from V and 0 bases from J, with 14 bases in between. Germline lookup yields CDR1 KGHDR and CDR2 SFDVKD. This CDR3 contains 17 residues. The CDR3 protein is CATSDPNTETSGNTIYF. Here the CDR3 DNA reads TGTGCCACCAGTGATCCCAACACAGAAACCTCTGGAAACACCATATATTTT.

The chain joins TRBV10-3 to TRBJ1-1; maybe TRBD1 (5 bases). The germline CDR1 and CDR2 sequences are ENHRY and SYGVKD. The ends were cut back, 10 bases at V and 4 bases at J, with 16 bases in the middle. The CDR3 loop spans 13 amino acids. The CDR3 here is CATSYLGGTEAFF. The CDR3 coding sequence is TGTGCCACCTCATACCTCGGGGGCACTGAAGCTTTCTTT.

This clone has more than one count but fewer than ten. The rearrangement uses TRBV6-5 and TRBJ1-1; D is possibly TRBD1 (6 bases). Germline V CDR1 and CDR2: MNHEY, SVGAGI. V lost 0 bases and J 5 bases, leaving 13 bases between the germline ends. The CDR3 is 15 residues long. The CDR3 nucleotides read TGTGCCAGCAGTTACTCTGAGGCAGGGGCGACTGAAGCTTTCTTT. Its translation is CASSYSEAGATEAFF.

This sequence joins TRBV28 and TRBJ1-4; D might be TRBD1 (6 bases). Per germline, CDR1 MDHEN and CDR2 SYDVKM. There are 12 residues in the CDR3. Trimming took off 3 bases at V and 16 bases at J, with 15 bases between the two ends. CDR3 region: CASSFWETGRFF. The CDR3 bases are TGTGCCAGCAGTTTCTGGGAGACAGGAAGGTTTTTT. Together with reference TRBV28 and TRBJ1-4, the CDR3 gives the full variable domain: DVKVTQSSRYLVKRTGEKVFLECVQDMDHENMFWYRQDPGLGLRLIYFSYDVKMKEKGDIPEGYSVSREKKERFSLILESASTNQTSMYLCASSFWETGRFFGSGTQLSVL.

The chain is built from TRBV19 and TRBJ2-2, with 7 nucleotides matching TRBD2. This CDR3 comprises 15 residues. V dropped 5 bases and J dropped 5; count of bases not matched to a gene: 8. Per the germline V gene, CDR1 is LNHDA and CDR2 is SQIVND (reference sequence). The CDR3 loop is CASSRFSGGTGELFF. CDR3 in DNA: TGTGCCAGTAGTCGCTTTTCGGGGGGTACCGGGGAGCTGTTTTTT.

The J gene is TRBJ1-5, the V gene TRBV19; D remains ambiguous. This CDR3 has 14 amino acids. Deletions cut 8 bases from V and 4 bases from J, with 15 bases between. Germline V gene lookup returns CDR1 LNHDA and CDR2 SQIVND (reference sequence). The CDR3 DNA reads as TGTGCCAGTTGCGCAGGATTTGGTAATCAGCCCCAGCATTTT. Protein sequence: CASCAGFGNQPQHF.

The sample holds a few counts of this clone. This chain uses TRBV7-2 with TRBJ1-4, with D perhaps matching TRBD1 (5 bases). Trimming pared 5 bases from V and 4 bases from J, leaving 11 bases between. Germline values: CDR1 SGHTA, CDR2 FQGNSA. CDR3 length: 14 amino acids. The CDR3 nucleotides are TGTGCCAGCAGCCTGGGACTGTTTAATGAAAAACTGTTTTTT. This translates into CASSLGLFNEKLFF.

The V gene is TRBV4-1, the J gene TRBJ2-7, with D maybe TRBD2 (6 bases). The CDR3 totals 14 residues. The V gene's germline CDR1 is MGHRA and CDR2 YSYEKL. With 1 base removed from V and 5 bases from J, the gap between germline ends came to 12 bases. In nucleotides, the CDR3 is TGCGCCAGCAGCCAAGTAGGGGAGGTCCACGAGCAGTACTTC. Its translation: CASSQVGEVHEQYF.

This chain connects TRBV19 to TRBJ1-2; perhaps TRBD1 as D (6 bases). This CDR3 has 15 amino acids. V was trimmed by 0 bases and J by 6 bases, leaving 14 bases between them. CDR1 is LNHDA and CDR2 is SQIVND in the germline V gene (reference sequence). This chain's CDR3 is CASSIDRQGSHGYTF. CDR3 coding DNA: TGTGCCAGTAGTATAGATCGCCAGGGGAGCCATGGCTACACCTTC.

The rearrangement links TRBV12-3 or TRBV12-4 to TRBJ1-3; the D is unclear. This CDR3 has 13 residues. Between the trimmed V and J ends, which lost 3 bases and 4 bases, there was a span of 7 bases. In nucleotides, the CDR3 is TGTGCCAGCAGTTTTACCGAGGGAAACACCATATATTTT. The encoded protein is CASSFTEGNTIYF.

This rearrangement joins TRBV14 to TRBJ1-1; D gene ambiguous. Germline V gene sequence: CDR1 SGHDN, CDR2 FVKESK. Trimming left V 1 base short and J 1 base short, with 10 bases between. The CDR3 has 15 residues. Here the CDR3 DNA reads TGTGCCAGCAGCCAAGTGAGCCCAAGGAACACTGAAGCTTTCTTT. Residues: CASSQVSPRNTEAFF.

The chain links TRBV7-2 to TRBJ2-1, with 11 bases matching TRBD2. Looked up from germline, CDR1 is SGHTA and CDR2 is FQGNSA. The CDR3 is 17 residues long. J gave up 7 bases and V 1 base, and 9 bases lay outside the gene matches. Written as DNA, the CDR3 is TGTGCCAGCAGCTTAGGAGTAGCGGGGGGGCCTCAAAATGAGCAGTTCTTC. The encoded protein is CASSLGVAGGPQNEQFF.

The chain carries TRBV7-2 and TRBJ1-3; weak D call: TRBD1 (6 bases). V was pared by 5 bases and J by 0 bases, with 14 bases between. Germline V CDR1 and CDR2: SGHTA, FQGNSA. There are 16 residues in the CDR3. The CDR3 is CASSIRSTGSGNTIYF. In nucleotides, the CDR3 is TGTGCCAGCAGCATCAGGTCGACAGGCTCTGGAAACACCATATATTTT. The full variable domain, completed using reference TRBV7-2 and TRBJ1-3, is GAGVSQSPSNKVTEKGKDVELRCDPISGHTALYWYRQSLGQGLEFLIYFQGNSAPDKSGLPSDRFSAERTGGSVSTLTIQRTQQEDSAVYLCASSIRSTGSGNTIYFGEGSWLTVV.

V usage is TRBV3-1 (or the pseudogene TRBV3-2) and J usage is TRBJ2-7, with D perhaps matching TRBD2 (6 bases). The CDR3 length is 15 residues. Between the trimmed V and J ends, which lost 1 base and 6 bases, there was a span of 16 bases. The germline V gene encodes CDR1 LGHDT and CDR2 YNNKEL (reference sequence). The chain's CDR3 is CASSQVWQGGLEQYF. The CDR3 nucleotides are TGTGCCAGCAGCCAAGTTTGGCAGGGAGGACTCGAGCAGTACTTC.

This clone has just one count. This sequence joins TRBV6-1 and TRBJ2-5; TRBD2 matches 11 bases. V dropped 2 bases and J dropped 5; count of bases not matched to a gene: 7. The CDR3 covers 16 residues. The germline CDR1 and CDR2 sequences are MNHNS and SASEGT. The CDR3 coding sequence is TGTGCCAGCAGTGAAAGCACTAGCGGGGGTAGCGAGACCCAGTACTTC. Amino acid sequence: CASSESTSGGSETQYF.

The V gene is TRBV3-1 (or the pseudogene TRBV3-2), the J gene TRBJ1-6; D remains unclear. Germline-derived CDR1 and CDR2 are LGHDT and YNNKEL (reference sequence). V was clipped by 6 bases and J by 5 bases, with 14 bases between them. The CDR3 is made up of 15 amino acids. The CDR3 protein is CASRQRTADNSPLHF. The CDR3 DNA reads as TGTGCCAGCAGACAACGTACAGCCGATAATTCACCCCTCCACTTT.

The genes are TRBV28 and TRBJ1-2; D is possibly TRBD1 (6 bases). V lost 6 bases, J lost 8 bases, and 19 bases lay in between. The CDR3 contains 14 residues. In germline, CDR1 is MDHEN, CDR2 SYDVKM. The CDR3 here is CASRSPGTLGGYTF. In DNA, the CDR3 is TGTGCCAGCAGGTCCCCCGGGACATTGGGGGGCTACACCTTC.

The rearrangement uses TRBV4-2 and TRBJ1-3; tentative D call: TRBD1 (5 bases). Trimming left V 2 bases short and J 0 bases short, with 20 bases between. Germline loops: CDR1 LGHNA, CDR2 YNFKEQ. CDR3 length: 19 residues. CDR3 sequence (DNA): TGTGCCAGCAGCCAAAGCGGGAGACAGCCTCGACCCTCTGGAAACACCATATATTTT. Protein sequence: CASSQSGRQPRPSGNTIYF.

J is TRBJ2-7 and V is TRBV28, with 7 bases lining up with TRBD1. The CDR3 runs 13 residues. V was pared by 10 bases and J by 6 bases, with 12 bases of the junction left unmatched. In germline, CDR1 is MDHEN, CDR2 SYDVKM. CDR3 loop: CATQTGVKGEQYF. Written as DNA, the CDR3 is TGTGCCACCCAAACAGGGGTTAAGGGCGAGCAGTACTTC.

The chain employs TRBV29-1 and TRBJ2-3, with 10 bases aligning to TRBD2. Losses at the gene ends were 1 base for V and 1 base for J; bases not matched to a gene: 5. CDR3 size: 16 residues. Germline V gene sequence: CDR1 SQVTM, CDR2 ANQGSEA. The CDR3: CSVEGWLAGGTDTQYF. CDR3 sequence (DNA): TGCAGCGTTGAAGGGTGGCTAGCGGGGGGCACAGATACGCAGTATTTT.

The chain couples TRBV28 to TRBJ1-5; 7 bases fit TRBD1. The CDR3 runs to 13 residues. CDR1 is MDHEN and CDR2 is SYDVKM in the germline V gene. With V trimmed by 8 bases and J by 6 bases, 7 bases remained unmatched. The CDR3 region is CASYRQGPQPQHF. The CDR3 DNA follows: TGTGCCAGCTACAGACAGGGTCCTCAGCCCCAGCATTTT.

The chain carries TRBV5-1 and TRBJ1-2; no clear D gene. V was clipped by 0 bases and J by 2 bases, with 8 bases between them. Germline V gene data show CDR1 as SGHRS and CDR2 as YFSETQ. This CDR3 is 14 amino acids long. CDR3 nucleotides: TGCGCCAGCAGCTTGGGTGTGGCAAACTATGGCTACACCTTC. Amino acid sequence: CASSLGVANYGYTF.

This clone was seen once. This chain uses TRBV11-2 with TRBJ2-7; 8 nucleotides agree with TRBD2. The CDR3 length is 15 residues. J lost 2 bases, V lost 2 bases, and 5 bases had no gene match. Per the germline V gene, CDR1 is SGHAT and CDR2 is FQNNGV. For the CDR3, the DNA is TGTGCCAGCAGCTTATTGACTAGCGCGACCTACGAGCAGTACTTC. Protein sequence: CASSLLTSATYEQYF.

This clone was counted between two and nine times. The chain combines TRBV11-2 with TRBJ2-7; 10 nucleotides match TRBD1. V dropped 8 bases and J dropped 5; count of bases not matched to a gene: 6. Germline loops: CDR1 SGHAT, CDR2 FQNNGV. The CDR3 has 13 amino acids. The CDR3 DNA sequence: TGTGCCAGCTTTCGACAGGGGGCCCACGAGCAGTACTTC. Its translation is CASFRQGAHEQYF.

In its sample, this clone was seen once. This sequence joins TRBV10-3 and TRBJ1-1, with 7 bases matching TRBD1. Germline values: CDR1 ENHRY, CDR2 SYGVKD. The CDR3 extends over 14 amino acids. V gave up 5 bases and J gave up 2 bases; unmatched junction bases: 5. The CDR3 bases are TGTGCCATCAGTCCGGGACAGACAAACACTGAAGCTTTCTTT. This codes for CAISPGQTNTEAFF.

This chain joins TRBV4-3 and TRBJ1-4; unclear D gene. The CDR3 contains 15 residues. Germline V CDR1 and CDR2: LGHNA, YSLEER. Trimming stripped 4 bases from V and 8 bases from J, with 17 bases between. The CDR3 here is CASSRTGSSEEKLFF. For the CDR3, the DNA is TGCGCCAGCAGCCGGACCGGGAGCTCCGAGGAAAAACTGTTTTTT.